One and the same sample provided the 2 T cell receptor beta chains below, sequenced in a study of cytomegalovirus exposure and HLA in healthy donors. Assay: immunoSEQ multiplex PCR; the TCRdb copy retains only in-frame clones and omits some. The table shows 120,000 or so clones, with nearly 90% occurring only once. Sequenced: PBMCs. These TCRs come from a woman in her late teens or twenties in good health and CMV-seronegative.

This sequence joins TRBV6-5 and TRBJ2-1; the D gene is possibly TRBD2 (6 bases). The CDR3 is 15 residues long. V was pared by 3 bases and J by 3 bases, with 12 bases between. The V gene's germline CDR1 is MNHEY and CDR2 SVGAGI. In DNA, the CDR3 is TGTGCCAGCAGTTATCAGGCGGGACTCTACAATGAGCAGTTCTTC. Translated: CASSYQAGLYNEQFF.

The chain is built from TRBV29-1 and TRBJ2-7; maybe TRBD2 (6 bases). V lost 1 base, J lost 6 bases, and 13 bases lay in between. Germline CDR1 SQVTM, CDR2 ANQGSEA. CDR3 length: 13 amino acids. CDR3 nucleotides: TGCAGCGTTGAAGGGGCGGGACCCGGCGAGCAGTACTTC. It codes for CSVEGAGPGEQYF.